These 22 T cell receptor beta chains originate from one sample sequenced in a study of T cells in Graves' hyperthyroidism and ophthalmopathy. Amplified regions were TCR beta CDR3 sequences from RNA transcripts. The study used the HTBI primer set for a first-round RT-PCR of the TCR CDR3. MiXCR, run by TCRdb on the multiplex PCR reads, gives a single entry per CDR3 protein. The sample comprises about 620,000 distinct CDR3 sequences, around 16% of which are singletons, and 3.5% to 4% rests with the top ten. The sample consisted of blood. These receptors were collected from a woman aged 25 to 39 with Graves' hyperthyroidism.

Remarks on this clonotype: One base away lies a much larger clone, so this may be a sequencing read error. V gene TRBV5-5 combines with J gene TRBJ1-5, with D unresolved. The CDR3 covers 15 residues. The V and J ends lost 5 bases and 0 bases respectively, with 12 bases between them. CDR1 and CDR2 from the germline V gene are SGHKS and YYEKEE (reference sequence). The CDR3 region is CASSQDGYSNQPQHF. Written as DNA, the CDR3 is TGTGCCAGCAGTCAGGACGGTTATAGCAATCAGCCCCAGCATTTT. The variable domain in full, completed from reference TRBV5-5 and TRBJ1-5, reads DAGVTQSPTHLIKTRGQQVTLRCSPISGHKSVSWYQQVLGQGPQFIFQYYEKEERGRGNFPDRFSARQFPNYSSELNVNALLLGDSALYLCASSQDGYSNQPQHFGDGTRLSIL.

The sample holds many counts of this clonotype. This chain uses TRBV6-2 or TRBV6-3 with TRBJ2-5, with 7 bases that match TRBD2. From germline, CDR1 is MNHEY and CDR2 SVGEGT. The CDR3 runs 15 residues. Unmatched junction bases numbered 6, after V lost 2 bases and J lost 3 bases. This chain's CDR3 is CASSYGASGEETQYF. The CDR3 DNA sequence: TGTGCCAGCAGTTACGGTGCTAGCGGAGAAGAGACCCAGTACTTC.

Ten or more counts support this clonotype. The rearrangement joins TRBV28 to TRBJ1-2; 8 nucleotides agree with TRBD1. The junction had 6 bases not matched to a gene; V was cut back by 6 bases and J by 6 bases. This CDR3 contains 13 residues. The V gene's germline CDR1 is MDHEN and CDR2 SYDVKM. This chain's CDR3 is CASRETGVDGYTF. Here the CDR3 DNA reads TGTGCCAGCAGGGAGACAGGGGTCGATGGCTACACCTTC.

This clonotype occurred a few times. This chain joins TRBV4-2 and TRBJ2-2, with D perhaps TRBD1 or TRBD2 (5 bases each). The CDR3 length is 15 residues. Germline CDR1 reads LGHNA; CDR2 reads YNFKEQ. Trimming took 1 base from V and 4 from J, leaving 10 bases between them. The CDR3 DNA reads TGTGCCAGCAGCCAAGTATCGGGGACCACCGGGGAGCTGTTTTTT. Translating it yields CASSQVSGTTGELFF.

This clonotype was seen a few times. The chain's CDR3 is CSAVLQGTQYF. The CDR3 DNA reads TGCAGTGCTGTCCTACAGGGGACCCAGTACTTC. The genes are TRBV20-1 and TRBJ2-5, with D possibly matching TRBD1 (6 bases). The germline CDR1 and CDR2 sequences are DFQATT and SNEGSKA (reference sequence). V lost 5 bases to trimming and J lost 7 bases, with 11 bases between them. This CDR3 is 11 amino acids long.

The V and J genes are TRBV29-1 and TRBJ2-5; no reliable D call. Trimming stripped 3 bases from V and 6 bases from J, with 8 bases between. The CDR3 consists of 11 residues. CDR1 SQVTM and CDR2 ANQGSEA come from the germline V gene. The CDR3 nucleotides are TGCAGCGTTGAGAATCGGCAGACCCAGTACTTC. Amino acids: CSVENRQTQYF.

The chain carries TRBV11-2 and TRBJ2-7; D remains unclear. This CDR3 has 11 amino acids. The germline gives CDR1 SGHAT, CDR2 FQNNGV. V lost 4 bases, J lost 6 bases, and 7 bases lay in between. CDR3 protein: CASSSVTEQYF. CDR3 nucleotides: TGTGCCAGCAGCTCCGTGACCGAGCAGTACTTC.

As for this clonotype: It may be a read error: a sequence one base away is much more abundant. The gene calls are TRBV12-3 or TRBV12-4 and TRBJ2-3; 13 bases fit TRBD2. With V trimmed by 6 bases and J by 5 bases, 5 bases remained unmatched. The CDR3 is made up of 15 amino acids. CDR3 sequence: CASSLGLAGQDTQYF. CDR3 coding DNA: TGTGCCAGCAGCCTGGGACTAGCGGGACAAGATACGCAGTATTTT.

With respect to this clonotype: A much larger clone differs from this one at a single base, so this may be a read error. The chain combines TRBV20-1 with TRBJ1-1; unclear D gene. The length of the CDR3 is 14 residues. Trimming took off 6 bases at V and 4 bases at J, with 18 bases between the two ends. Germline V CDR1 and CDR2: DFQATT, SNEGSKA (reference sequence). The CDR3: CSAPPQVGSTEAFF. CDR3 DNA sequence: TGCAGTGCCCCACCTCAGGTTGGGAGCACTGAAGCTTTCTTT.

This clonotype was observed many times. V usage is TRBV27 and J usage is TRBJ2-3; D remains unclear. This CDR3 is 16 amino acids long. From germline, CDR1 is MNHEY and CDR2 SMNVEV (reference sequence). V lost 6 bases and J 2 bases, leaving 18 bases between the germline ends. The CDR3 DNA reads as TGTGCCAGCAGGGCCCAAGGGAATACCTTCACAGATACGCAGTATTTT. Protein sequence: CASRAQGNTFTDTQYF.

The CDR3 nucleotides are TGTGCCAGCAGTTTAAGAGCGGGAGGGTACAATGAGCAGTTCTTC. Its translation: CASSLRAGGYNEQFF. The chain uses TRBV27 and TRBJ2-1; TRBD2 matches 10 bases. Germline assignment: CDR1 MNHEY and CDR2 SMNVEV (reference sequence). J lost 4 bases, V lost 2 bases, and 2 bases had no gene match. This CDR3 comprises 15 residues.

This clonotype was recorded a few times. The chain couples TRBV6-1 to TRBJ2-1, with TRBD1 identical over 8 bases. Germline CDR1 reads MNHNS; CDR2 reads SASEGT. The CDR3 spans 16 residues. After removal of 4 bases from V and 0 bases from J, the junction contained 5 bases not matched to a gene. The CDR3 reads CASSGITGGSYNEQFF. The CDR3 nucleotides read TGTGCCAGCAGTGGTATTACAGGGGGCTCCTACAATGAGCAGTTCTTC.

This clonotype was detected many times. The CDR3 is CASSQGTGRQPQHF. The CDR3 DNA reads TGTGCCAGCAGCCAGGGGACAGGGAGACAGCCCCAGCATTTT. This chain connects TRBV3-1 to TRBJ1-5; TRBD1 agrees at 9 bases. The CDR3 sequence is 14 residues long. From germline, CDR1 is LGHDT and CDR2 YNNKEL (reference sequence). J lost 7 bases, V lost 3 bases, and 4 bases had no gene match.

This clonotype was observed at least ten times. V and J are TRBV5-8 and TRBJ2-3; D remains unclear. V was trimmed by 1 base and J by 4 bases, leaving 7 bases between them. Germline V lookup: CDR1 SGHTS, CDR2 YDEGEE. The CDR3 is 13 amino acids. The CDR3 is CASSLFGSDTQYF. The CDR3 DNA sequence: TGTGCCAGCAGCTTGTTTGGGTCAGATACGCAGTATTTT.

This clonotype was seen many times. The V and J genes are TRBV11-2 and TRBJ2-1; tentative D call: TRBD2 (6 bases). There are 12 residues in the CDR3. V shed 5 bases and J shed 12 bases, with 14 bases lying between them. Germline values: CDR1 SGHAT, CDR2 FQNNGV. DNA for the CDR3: TGTGCCAGCAGCCTTGGGGGAGCGGGGCAGTTCTTC. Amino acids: CASSLGGAGQFF.

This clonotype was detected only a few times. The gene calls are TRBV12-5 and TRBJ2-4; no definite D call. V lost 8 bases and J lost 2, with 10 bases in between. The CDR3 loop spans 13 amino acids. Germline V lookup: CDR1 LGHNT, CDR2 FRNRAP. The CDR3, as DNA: TGTGCTAGTATGGGGTCTACCAAAAACATTCAGTACTTC. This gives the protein CASMGSTKNIQYF. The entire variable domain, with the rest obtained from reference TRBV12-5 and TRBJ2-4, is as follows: DARVTQTPRHKVTEMGQEVTMRCQPILGHNTVFWYRQTMMQGLELLAYFRNRAPLDDSGMPKDRFSAEMPDATLATLKIQPSEPRDSAVYFCASMGSTKNIQYFGAGTRLSVL.

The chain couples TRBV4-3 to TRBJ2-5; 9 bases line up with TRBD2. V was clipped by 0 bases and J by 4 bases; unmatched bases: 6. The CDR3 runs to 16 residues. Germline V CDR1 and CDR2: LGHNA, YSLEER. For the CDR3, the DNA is TGCGCCAGCAGCCAAGACATCAATAGCGGGAGAGAGACCCAGTACTTC. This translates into CASSQDINSGRETQYF.

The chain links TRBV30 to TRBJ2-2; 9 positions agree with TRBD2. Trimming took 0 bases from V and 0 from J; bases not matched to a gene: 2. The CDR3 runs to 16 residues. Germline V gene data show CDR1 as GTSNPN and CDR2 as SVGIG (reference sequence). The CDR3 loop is CAWSVIAGANTGELFF. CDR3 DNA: TGTGCCTGGAGTGTAATAGCGGGAGCGAACACCGGGGAGCTGTTTTTT. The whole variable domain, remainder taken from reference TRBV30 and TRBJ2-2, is SQTIHQWPATLVQPVGSPLSLECTVEGTSNPNLYWYRQAAGRGLQLLFYSVGIGQISSEVPQNLSASRPQDRQFILSSKKLLLSDSGFYLCAWSVIAGANTGELFFGEGSRLTVL.

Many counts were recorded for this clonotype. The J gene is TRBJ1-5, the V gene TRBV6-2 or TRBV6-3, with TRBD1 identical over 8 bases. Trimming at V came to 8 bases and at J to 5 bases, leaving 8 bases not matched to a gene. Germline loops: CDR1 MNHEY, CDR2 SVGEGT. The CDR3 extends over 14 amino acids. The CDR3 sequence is CASGDRTGDQPQHF. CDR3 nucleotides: TGTGCCAGCGGGGACAGGACTGGAGATCAGCCCCAGCATTTT.

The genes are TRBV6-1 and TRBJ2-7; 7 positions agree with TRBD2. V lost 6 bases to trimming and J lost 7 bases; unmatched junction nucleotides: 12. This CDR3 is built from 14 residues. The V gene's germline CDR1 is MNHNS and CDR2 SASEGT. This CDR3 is CASSHRDPGGEQYF. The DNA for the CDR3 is TGTGCCAGCAGCCACCGGGACCCCGGGGGGGAGCAGTACTTC.

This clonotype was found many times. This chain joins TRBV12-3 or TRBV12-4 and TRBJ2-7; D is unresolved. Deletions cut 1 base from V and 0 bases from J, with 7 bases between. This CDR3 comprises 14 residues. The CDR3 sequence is CASSLGISSYEQYF. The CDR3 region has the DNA TGTGCCAGCAGTTTAGGGATAAGCTCCTACGAGCAGTACTTC.

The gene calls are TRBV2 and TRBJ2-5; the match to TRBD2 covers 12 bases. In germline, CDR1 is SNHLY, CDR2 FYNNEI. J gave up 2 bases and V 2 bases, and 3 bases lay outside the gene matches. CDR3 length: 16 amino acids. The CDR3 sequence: CASSEPGLAGQETQYF. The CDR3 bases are TGTGCCAGCAGTGAACCGGGACTAGCGGGTCAAGAGACCCAGTACTTC.